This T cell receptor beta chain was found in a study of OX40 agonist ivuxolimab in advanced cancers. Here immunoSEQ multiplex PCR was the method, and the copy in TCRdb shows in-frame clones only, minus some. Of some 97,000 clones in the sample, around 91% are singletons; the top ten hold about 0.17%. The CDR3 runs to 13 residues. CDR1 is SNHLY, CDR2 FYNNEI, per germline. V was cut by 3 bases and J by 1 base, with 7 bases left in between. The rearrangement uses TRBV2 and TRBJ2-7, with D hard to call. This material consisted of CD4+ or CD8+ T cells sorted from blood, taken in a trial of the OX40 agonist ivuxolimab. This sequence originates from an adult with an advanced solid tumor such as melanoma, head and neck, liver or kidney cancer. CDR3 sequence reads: CASSDAGSYEQYF. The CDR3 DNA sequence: TGTGCCAGCAGTGACGCAGGATCCTACGAGCAGTACTTC.